This T cell receptor (beta chain) was identified in a study of T cell responses to AZD1222 COVID-19 vaccine. TCRdb keeps only in-frame clones here, not all; method: immunoSEQ multiplex PCR. The table has over 130,000 clones, about 92% seen once. The CDR3 has 13 residues. Germline V gene lookup returns CDR1 ENHRY and CDR2 SYGVKD. V was pared by 4 bases and J by 7 bases, with 10 bases between. The TCR comes from an adult who received the AZD1222 COVID-19 vaccine. This chain connects TRBV10-3 to TRBJ1-4; D not certain. The sequencing here drew on peripheral blood, taken 28 days after the second AZD1222 dose. This chain's CDR3 is CAISGGLGEKLFF. The CDR3, as DNA: TGTGCCATCAGTGGTGGTTTAGGTGAAAAACTGTTTTTT.